This T cell receptor beta chain emerged from a study of Ad26.COV2.S vaccination and SARS-CoV-2 variants. Study at large: Donor was in the COV1001 Ad26.COV2.S trial arm. Ad26.COV2.S shots went into the muscle once or twice, 56 days apart.

CDR1 is SNHLY, CDR2 FYNNEI, per germline. V dropped 4 bases and J dropped 4 bases, with 16 bases sitting between them. The CDR3 is 15 amino acids. Study-wide results and caveats: Vaccine recipients posted higher spike-specific TCR breadth than their placebo counterparts.

Sequenced by immunoSEQ multiplex PCR; TCRdb stores in-frame clones only, minus some. The sample carries about half a million clones, roughly 87% recorded once. The treatment here: 15 to 20 received Ad26.COV2.S at low or high dose, single or two shots; several received placebo; per-sample allocation not given. All samples were drawn on day 63, counting from the first vaccine or placebo injection. An adult donor aged 18-55 years was enrolled in Boston. As concerns this clone: Antigen specificity is unknown.

This specimen was peripheral blood, taken in a trial of Ad26.COV2.S vaccine versus placebo. The TCR comes from a person aged 18 to 59 who received the Ad26.COV2.S COVID-19 vaccine or a placebo. J is TRBJ1-2 and V is TRBV2, with D maybe TRBD1 (5 bases). The CDR3 DNA is TGTGCCAGCAGTGGCATCCAGACAGTGCTCTATGGCTACACCTTC. It specifies CASSGIQTVLYGYTF.